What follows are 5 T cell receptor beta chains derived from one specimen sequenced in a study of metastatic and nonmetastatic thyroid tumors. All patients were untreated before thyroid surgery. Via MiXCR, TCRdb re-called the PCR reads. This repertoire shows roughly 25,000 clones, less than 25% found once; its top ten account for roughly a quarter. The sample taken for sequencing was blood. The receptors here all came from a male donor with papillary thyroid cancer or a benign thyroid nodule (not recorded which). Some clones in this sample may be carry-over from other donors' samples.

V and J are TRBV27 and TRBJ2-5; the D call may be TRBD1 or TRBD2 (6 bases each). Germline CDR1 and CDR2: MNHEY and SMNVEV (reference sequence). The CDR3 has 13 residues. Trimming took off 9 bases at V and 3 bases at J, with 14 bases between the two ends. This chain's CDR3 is CARDTGAEETQYF. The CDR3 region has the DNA TGTGCCAGAGATACGGGGGCCGAAGAGACCCAGTACTTC.

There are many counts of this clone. The CDR3 here is CASRGSYEQYF. In DNA, the CDR3 is TGCGCCAGCAGAGGGTCCTACGAGCAGTACTTC. V is TRBV5-1 and J is TRBJ2-7; D gene ambiguous. The germline CDR1 and CDR2 sequences are SGHRS and YFSETQ. The CDR3 extends over 11 amino acids. The ends were cut back, 5 bases at V and 1 base at J, with 4 bases in the middle.

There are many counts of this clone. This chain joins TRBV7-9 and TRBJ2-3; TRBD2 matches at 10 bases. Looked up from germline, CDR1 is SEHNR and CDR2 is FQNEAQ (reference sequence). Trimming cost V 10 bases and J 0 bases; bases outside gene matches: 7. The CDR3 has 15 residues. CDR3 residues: CATFSGRTSTDTQYF. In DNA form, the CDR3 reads TGTGCCACCTTTAGCGGGAGGACTAGCACAGATACGCAGTATTTT.

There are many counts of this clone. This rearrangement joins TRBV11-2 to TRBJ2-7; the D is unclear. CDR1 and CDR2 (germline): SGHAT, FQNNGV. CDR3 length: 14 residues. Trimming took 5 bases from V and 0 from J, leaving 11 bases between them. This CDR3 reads CASSPGLSSYEQYF. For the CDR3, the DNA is TGTGCCAGCAGCCCCGGGCTATCCTCCTACGAGCAGTACTTC.

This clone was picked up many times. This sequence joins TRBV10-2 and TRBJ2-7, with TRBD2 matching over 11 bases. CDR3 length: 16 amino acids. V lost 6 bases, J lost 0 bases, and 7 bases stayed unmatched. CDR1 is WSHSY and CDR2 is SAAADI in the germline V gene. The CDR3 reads CASRELAGDSSYEQYF. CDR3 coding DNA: TGCGCCAGCAGAGAACTAGCGGGGGACTCCTCCTACGAGCAGTACTTC.